What follows are 32 T cell receptor beta chains derived from one specimen sequenced in a study of long-term antiretroviral therapy in people with HIV. The libraries were made with immunoSEQ v3.0 at survey level. The protocol was immunoSEQ multiplex PCR, while the TCRdb copy is restricted to in-frame clones and leaves out a portion. The sample holds more than 35,000 clones; 65% to 90% are singletons and the top ten take less than 4%. Specimen: unsorted PBMCs, collected just before starting antiretroviral therapy. The receptor set was obtained from a woman younger than 35 with HIV.

The rearrangement links TRBV7-2 to TRBJ1-2; TRBD1 is a possible D gene (5 bases). CDR1 and CDR2 (germline): SGHTA, FQGNSA. CDR3 length: 15 residues. With 0 bases removed from V and 5 bases from J, the gap between germline ends came to 13 bases. The CDR3 sequence: CASSLARGVAYGYTF. The CDR3 DNA sequence: TGTGCCAGCAGCTTAGCGCGGGGGGTGGCGTATGGCTACACCTTC. Full variable domain (outside the CDR3, taken from reference TRBV7-2 and TRBJ1-2): GAGVSQSPSNKVTEKGKDVELRCDPISGHTALYWYRQSLGQGLEFLIYFQGNSAPDKSGLPSDRFSAERTGGSVSTLTIQRTQQEDSAVYLCASSLARGVAYGYTFGSGTRLTVV.

The rearrangement joins TRBV7-9 to TRBJ2-1; 9 positions agree with TRBD1. Germline loops: CDR1 SEHNR, CDR2 FQNEAQ (reference sequence). The CDR3 spans 15 residues. The V segment lost 5 bases and the J segment 2 bases; nucleotides outside the gene matches: 4. This chain's CDR3 is CASSPRQGAYNEQFF. The CDR3 DNA is TGTGCCAGCAGCCCACGACAGGGGGCCTACAATGAGCAGTTCTTC.

The chain carries TRBV19 and TRBJ1-1; a possible D gene is TRBD1 (5 bases). With 5 bases removed from V and 1 base from J, the gap between germline ends came to 14 bases. The germline gives CDR1 LNHDA, CDR2 SQIVND (reference sequence). The CDR3 length is 15 residues. The CDR3 DNA is TGTGCCAGTAGTCCCGAGCCCCAGGGGAACACTGAAGCTTTCTTT. Translating gives CASSPEPQGNTEAFF.

The chain carries TRBV28 and TRBJ2-7, with 12 positions matching TRBD2. The CDR3 length is 15 residues. The germline V gene encodes CDR1 MDHEN and CDR2 SYDVKM. With V trimmed by 2 bases and J by 2 bases, 1 base remained unmatched. This CDR3 reads CASSLRTSGTYEQYF. For the CDR3, the DNA is TGTGCCAGCAGTTTAAGGACTAGCGGGACCTACGAGCAGTACTTC.

In DNA, the CDR3 is TGTGCCAGTAGTATTCTAGCGGGAGGCGGCGAGCAGTACTTC. Residues: CASSILAGGGEQYF. The chain combines TRBV19 with TRBJ2-7, with TRBD2 matching 11 bases. The CDR3 extends over 14 amino acids. Per the germline V gene, CDR1 is LNHDA and CDR2 is SQIVND (reference sequence). V lost 3 bases, J lost 6 bases, and 4 bases stayed unmatched. Based on the CDR3 plus reference TRBV19 and TRBJ2-7, the full variable domain is DGGITQSPKYLFRKEGQNVTLSCEQNLNHDAMYWYRQDPGQGLRLIYYSQIVNDFQKGDIAEGYSVSREKKESFPLTVTSAQKNPTAFYLCASSILAGGGEQYFGPGTRLTVT.

This clone was seen more than once but under ten times. The V and J genes are TRBV27 and TRBJ2-7; D not certain. Between the trimmed V and J ends, which lost 8 bases and 3 bases, there was a span of 17 bases. The CDR3 runs to 14 residues. CDR1 and CDR2 from the germline V gene are MNHEY and SMNVEV (reference sequence). Written as DNA, the CDR3 is TGTGCCAGCTCCCTCCGCCAAGGAGTCTACGAGCAGTACTTC. This sequence encodes CASSLRQGVYEQYF.

This chain links TRBV9 with TRBJ2-5, with 11 bases matching TRBD2. This CDR3 spans 16 amino acids. Germline CDR1 is SGDLS and CDR2 is YYNGEE. The junction had 6 bases not matched to a gene; V was cut back by 0 bases and J by 5 bases. The CDR3 here is CASSVGLAGLGETQYF. The DNA for the CDR3 is TGTGCCAGCAGCGTAGGACTAGCGGGATTAGGGGAGACCCAGTACTTC. The entire variable domain, with the rest obtained from reference TRBV9 and TRBJ2-5, is as follows: DSGVTQTPKHLITATGQRVTLRCSPRSGDLSVYWYQQSLDQGLQFLIQYYNGEERAKGNILERFSAQQFPDLHSELNLSSLELGDSALYFCASSVGLAGLGETQYFGPGTRLLVL.

The chain carries TRBV19 and TRBJ1-5; TRBD1 is a possible D gene (5 bases). In germline, CDR1 is LNHDA, CDR2 SQIVND (reference sequence). The V end was cut by 3 bases, the J end by 11 bases, with 20 bases between. The CDR3 is 15 amino acids. The CDR3 DNA follows: TGTGCCAGTAGTATTGGTCGGCAGGGAATTAGGACCCAGCATTTT. This codes for CASSIGRQGIRTQHF.

The chain couples TRBV9 to TRBJ2-3; 11 bases fit TRBD2. After removal of 4 bases from V and 2 bases from J, the junction contained 9 bases not matched to a gene. The CDR3 totals 17 residues. CDR1 SGDLS and CDR2 YYNGEE come from the germline V gene. The CDR3 DNA reads TGTGCCAGCAGCCCCCTAGCGGGAGGAGCCCTCACAGATACGCAGTATTTT. Translated: CASSPLAGGALTDTQYF.

The chain is built from TRBV5-1 and TRBJ2-3, with a weak D call TRBD2 (6 bases). Germline V gene data show CDR1 as SGHRS and CDR2 as YFSETQ. This CDR3 has 15 amino acids. The V end was cut by 5 bases, the J end by 4 bases, with 17 bases between. This chain's CDR3 is CASRMEGLPPDTQYF. The DNA for the CDR3 is TGCGCCAGCAGGATGGAGGGGCTCCCCCCAGATACGCAGTATTTT.

This clone came up a few times. V is TRBV19 and J is TRBJ2-7, with 7 bases identical to TRBD1. CDR1 is LNHDA and CDR2 is SQIVND in the germline V gene (reference sequence). The CDR3 spans 14 residues. Trimming at V came to 9 bases and at J to 4 bases, leaving 12 bases not matched to a gene. CDR3 coding DNA: TGTGCCAGGAGACTTGACAGGGAACCTTACGAGCAGTACTTC. It is translated as CARRLDREPYEQYF. Full variable domain (rest looked up from reference TRBV19 and TRBJ2-7): DGGITQSPKYLFRKEGQNVTLSCEQNLNHDAMYWYRQDPGQGLRLIYYSQIVNDFQKGDIAEGYSVSREKKESFPLTVTSAQKNPTAFYLCARRLDREPYEQYFGPGTRLTVT.

This chain links TRBV6-1 with TRBJ1-1; D is unclear. The V gene lost 1 base and the J gene lost 0 bases, with 6 bases spanning the gap. The CDR3 loop spans 14 amino acids. CDR1 and CDR2 (germline): MNHNS, SASEGT. Here the CDR3 reads CASSEEVLNTEAFF. The CDR3 nucleotides are TGTGCCAGCAGTGAAGAAGTGTTGAACACTGAAGCTTTCTTT.

This clone appeared once. V gene TRBV6-5 combines with J gene TRBJ1-2, with D maybe TRBD1 (6 bases). Trimming pared 0 bases from V and 8 bases from J, leaving 19 bases between. Germline CDR1 reads MNHEY; CDR2 reads SVGAGI. CDR3 length: 16 amino acids. CDR3 bases: TGTGCCAGCAGTTACTCGCGGGTTGGGGGCGCCTCCGGCTACACCTTC. This encodes CASSYSRVGGASGYTF.

This clone was counted a few times. The V call is TRBV6-6, the J call TRBJ1-2, with 7 bases identical to TRBD1. Losses at the gene ends were 11 bases for V and 6 bases for J; bases not matched to a gene: 9. The CDR3 is 12 amino acids. CDR1 and CDR2 from the germline V gene are MNHNY and SVGAGI (reference sequence). The CDR3 reads CAASSRGNGYTF. CDR3 nucleotide sequence: TGTGCCGCCAGCTCCAGGGGGAATGGCTACACCTTC.

This chain links TRBV15 with TRBJ1-1; D call uncertain. CDR1 is LNHNV, CDR2 YYDKDF, per germline (reference sequence). CDR3 length: 14 amino acids. Trimming removed 2 bases from V and 0 bases from J, with 7 bases in between. The CDR3 is CATSRSLLNTEAFF. The CDR3 nucleotides read TGTGCCACCAGCAGATCCCTCCTGAACACTGAAGCTTTCTTT. The complete variable domain, with remaining parts taken from reference TRBV15 and TRBJ1-1, reads DAMVIQNPRYQVTQFGKPVTLSCSQTLNHNVMYWYQQKSSQAPKLLFHYYDKDFNNEADTPDNFQSRRPNTSFCFLDIRSPGLGDTAMYLCATSRSLLNTEAFFGQGTRLTVV.

The chain recombines TRBV28 with TRBJ2-2, with D tentatively TRBD1 (5 bases). The CDR3 spans 16 residues. The V gene lost 4 bases and the J gene lost 2 bases, with 14 bases spanning the gap. In germline, CDR1 is MDHEN, CDR2 SYDVKM. The CDR3 DNA reads as TGTGCCAGCAGTTCCCCTTGGACAACTAACACCGGGGAGCTGTTTTTT. It yields the protein CASSSPWTTNTGELFF.

V and J are TRBV7-3 and TRBJ2-3, with a possible D match to TRBD1 (6 bases). The germline V gene encodes CDR1 SGHTA and CDR2 FQGTGA. Trimming took off 4 bases at V and 2 bases at J, with 10 bases between the two ends. The CDR3 has 14 residues. CDR3 DNA sequence: TGTGCCAGCAGCTCGAGGGGGATCACAGATACGCAGTATTTT. Translation: CASSSRGITDTQYF.

The V call is TRBV19, the J call TRBJ1-1; TRBD1 agrees at 10 bases. The CDR3 length is 15 residues. V shed 9 bases, J shed 1 base, and the junction held 8 bases outside the gene matches. Germline V gene data show CDR1 as LNHDA and CDR2 as SQIVND (reference sequence). The CDR3 region has the DNA TGTGCCAGCAAGACAGGGGGCGCCTGGAACACTGAAGCTTTCTTT. This codes for CASKTGGAWNTEAFF.

V is TRBV11-2 and J is TRBJ1-5; tentatively, D is TRBD1 (5 bases). V shed 5 bases and J shed 0 bases, with 20 bases lying between them. The CDR3 has 18 residues. Per the germline V gene, CDR1 is SGHAT and CDR2 is FQNNGV. The CDR3 spells CASSPFKAGTHSNQPQHF. Written as DNA, the CDR3 is TGTGCCAGCAGCCCCTTCAAGGCAGGGACTCATAGCAATCAGCCCCAGCATTTT.

This clone was counted a single time. J is TRBJ2-7 and V is TRBV6-5, with 12 bases fitting TRBD2. The CDR3 loop spans 14 amino acids. From germline, CDR1 is MNHEY and CDR2 SVGAGI. Unmatched junction bases numbered 0, after V lost 4 bases and J lost 2 bases. In DNA, the CDR3 is TGTGCCAGCAGTTGGACTAGCGGGACCTACGAGCAGTACTTC. Encoded protein: CASSWTSGTYEQYF.

This chain links TRBV15 with TRBJ2-1; unclear D gene. The CDR3 is 14 residues long. V was shortened by 0 bases and J by 7 bases, with 10 bases between the two germline ends. Germline values: CDR1 LNHNV, CDR2 YYDKDF (reference sequence). CDR3 DNA sequence: TGTGCCACCAGCAGAGATTCCGTGGGGAATGAGCAGTTCTTC. This codes for CATSRDSVGNEQFF.

There are a few counts of this clone. This sequence joins TRBV4-3 and TRBJ2-7; TRBD2 is a possible D gene (5 bases). V was pared by 4 bases and J by 4 bases, with 14 bases between. CDR3 length equals 14 residues. CDR1 and CDR2 (germline): LGHNA, YSLEER. The CDR3 DNA follows: TGCGCCAGCAGCCCTACGGGGAGTGGGTACGAGCAGTACTTC. This encodes CASSPTGSGYEQYF.

This clone occurred once. This chain joins TRBV7-3 and TRBJ2-7; perhaps D is TRBD1 or TRBD2 (5 bases each). There are 14 residues in the CDR3. V was cut by 2 bases and J by 2 bases, with 10 bases left in between. The V gene's germline CDR1 is SGHTA and CDR2 FQGTGA. CDR3 coding DNA: TGTGCCAGCAGCTTACGGGACGGTACCTACGAGCAGTACTTC. Protein: CASSLRDGTYEQYF.

The CDR3, as DNA: TGTGCCAGCAGCTTGAAGGGGGCAGATACGCAGTATTTT. This translates into CASSLKGADTQYF. The chain joins TRBV5-4 to TRBJ2-3; maybe TRBD1 (6 bases). Trimming took off 1 base at V and 4 bases at J, with 7 bases between the two ends. The CDR3 is 13 amino acids. The germline gives CDR1 SGHNT, CDR2 YYREEE (reference sequence). The full variable domain, completed using reference TRBV5-4 and TRBJ2-3, is ETGVTQSPTHLIKTRGQQVTLRCSSQSGHNTVSWYQQALGQGPQFIFQYYREEENGRGNFPPRFSGLQFPNYSSELNVNALELDDSALYLCASSLKGADTQYFGPGTRLTVL.

The chain employs TRBV28 and TRBJ2-3; 7 bases agree with TRBD1. V shed 4 bases, J shed 2 bases, and the junction held 6 bases outside the gene matches. Germline V CDR1 and CDR2: MDHEN, SYDVKM. The CDR3 has 15 amino acids. The CDR3 sequence: CASSSGTAHTDTQYF. The CDR3 DNA sequence: TGTGCCAGCAGTTCCGGGACAGCGCACACAGATACGCAGTATTTT.

The chain links TRBV7-3 to TRBJ2-1; D remains ambiguous. Deletions cut 1 base from V and 6 bases from J, with 7 bases between. Germline V CDR1 and CDR2: SGHTA, FQGTGA. The CDR3 is made up of 13 amino acids. The CDR3 DNA sequence: TGTGCCAGCAGCTTAATCCCGACCAATGAGCAGTTCTTC. It yields the protein CASSLIPTNEQFF. The variable domain in full, completed from reference TRBV7-3 and TRBJ2-1, reads GAGVSQTPSNKVTEKGKYVELRCDPISGHTALYWYRQSLGQGPEFLIYFQGTGAADDSGLPNDRFFAVRPEGSVSTLKIQRTERGDSAVYLCASSLIPTNEQFFGPGTRLTVL.

This chain links TRBV28 with TRBJ2-5; TRBD2 matches at 7 bases. Losses at the gene ends were 1 base for V and 1 base for J; bases not matched to a gene: 15. Looked up from germline, CDR1 is MDHEN and CDR2 is SYDVKM. This CDR3 region has 19 residues. The CDR3 coding sequence is TGTGCCAGCAGTTTATACAGCGGGTACGCGGGGGAGCTCCAAGAGACCCAGTACTTC. It codes for CASSLYSGYAGELQETQYF.

The chain joins TRBV5-1 to TRBJ1-4; 8 bases are shared with TRBD1. J lost 8 bases, V lost 2 bases, and 5 bases had no gene match. CDR1 and CDR2 (germline): SGHRS, YFSETQ. The CDR3 extends over 14 amino acids. The CDR3 spells CASSFGQGGEKLFF. The CDR3 region has the DNA TGCGCCAGCAGCTTTGGACAGGGAGGCGAAAAACTGTTTTTT.

The chain uses TRBV4-3 and TRBJ2-1; D gene unclear. This CDR3 has 13 amino acids. The V and J ends lost 3 bases and 10 bases respectively, with 13 bases between them. Germline V gene sequence: CDR1 LGHNA, CDR2 YSLEER. As DNA, the CDR3 is TGCGCCAGCAGCCATGCCAGCGACCGGGAGCAGTTCTTC. It yields the protein CASSHASDREQFF.

This clone was seen once. The genes are TRBV2 and TRBJ2-5; no definite D call. Per germline, CDR1 SNHLY and CDR2 FYNNEI. V gave up 8 bases and J gave up 4 bases, with 11 bases separating them. The CDR3 totals 12 residues. CDR3 residues: CASFGYSETQYF. The CDR3 coding sequence is TGTGCCAGCTTTGGCTACTCAGAGACCCAGTACTTC.

The chain uses TRBV7-8 and TRBJ2-5, with D perhaps matching TRBD1 or TRBD2 (5 bases each). Germline-derived CDR1 and CDR2 are SGHVS and FQNEAQ. V shed 0 bases and J shed 7 bases, with 9 bases lying between them. The CDR3 has 13 amino acids. In DNA, the CDR3 is TGTGCCAGCAGCTTAGCTGGGGCGGGGACCCAGTACTTC. This sequence encodes CASSLAGAGTQYF. The variable domain in full, completed from reference TRBV7-8 and TRBJ2-5, reads GAGVSQSPRYKVAKRGQDVALRCDPISGHVSLFWYQQALGQGPEFLTYFQNEAQLDKSGLPSDRFFAERPEGSVSTLKIQRTQQEDSAVYLCASSLAGAGTQYFGPGTRLLVL.

This chain uses TRBV10-3 with TRBJ2-7; 10 positions agree with TRBD2. Germline CDR1 and CDR2: ENHRY and SYGVKD. V lost 0 bases to trimming and J lost 1 base; unmatched junction nucleotides: 6. The CDR3 is 17 residues long. CDR3 nucleotide sequence: TGTGCCATCAGTGAGTCCTCTAGCGGGAGAAAGTCCTACGAGCAGTACTTC. Protein product: CAISESSSGRKSYEQYF.